This T cell receptor (beta chain) was observed in a study of T cells after yellow fever vaccination. The study, taken as a whole, reports: Booster sampling recovered most clones from primary vaccination (96% CD4, approximately 88% CD8). Clonotypes appearing in both CD4 and CD8 compartments existed, and their share was small.

This clonotype occurred a few times. Its antigen is undetermined. This CDR3 has 14 amino acids. Germline lookup yields CDR1 SNHLY and CDR2 FYNNEI. The V end lost 8 bases, the J end lost 0 bases, and 13 bases lay between the germline ends. A single record per CDR3 protein comes from TCRdb applying MiXCR to the 5' RACE reads. The sample includes some 320,000 distinct CDR3 sequences, roughly a tenth of them seen just once. This chain uses TRBV2 with TRBJ2-5, with a tentative D call TRBD1 (6 bases). The receptor's source is a man between 18 and 35 years old who received the YFV17D yellow fever vaccine. The source material was CD4+ T cells sorted from PBMCs, sampled 45 days after the yellow fever booster vaccination. In nucleotides, the CDR3 is TGTGCCAGCCATAGGGGGTCGTACCAAGAGACCCAGTACTTC. This translates into CASHRGSYQETQYF.